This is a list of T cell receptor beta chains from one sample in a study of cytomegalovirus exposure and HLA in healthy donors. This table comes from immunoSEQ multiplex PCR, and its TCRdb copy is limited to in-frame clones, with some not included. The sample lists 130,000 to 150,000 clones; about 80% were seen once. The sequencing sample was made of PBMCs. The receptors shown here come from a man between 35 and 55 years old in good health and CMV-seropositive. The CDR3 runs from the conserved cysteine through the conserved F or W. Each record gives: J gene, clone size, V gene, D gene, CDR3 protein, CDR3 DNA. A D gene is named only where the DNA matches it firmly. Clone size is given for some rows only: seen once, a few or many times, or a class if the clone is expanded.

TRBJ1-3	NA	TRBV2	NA	CASSLESARAGNTIYF	TGTGCCAGCAGTCTAGAGTCCGCCAGGGCTGGAAACACCATATATTTT
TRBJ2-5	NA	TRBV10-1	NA	CASSLGVTQSQETQYF	TGCGCCAGCAGTTTAGGAGTCACCCAGAGTCAAGAGACCCAGTACTTC
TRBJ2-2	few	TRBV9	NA	CASSVSTGELFF	TGTGCCAGCAGCGTATCTACCGGGGAGCTGTTTTTT
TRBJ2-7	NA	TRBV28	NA	CASSFSQGTYEQYF	TGTGCCAGCAGTTTCTCCCAGGGGACCTACGAGCAGTACTTC
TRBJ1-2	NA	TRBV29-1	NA	CSVEGGGGTYGYTF	TGCAGCGTTGAAGGGGGAGGGGGGACCTATGGCTACACCTTC
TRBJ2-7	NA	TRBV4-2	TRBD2	CASSQSSVLAGQYEQYF	TGTGCCAGCAGCCAGAGTTCTGTCCTAGCGGGCCAATACGAGCAGTACTTC
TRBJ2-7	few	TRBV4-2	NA	CASSQDLGGAGEQYF	TGTGCCAGCAGCCAAGACCTCGGAGGGGCGGGGGAGCAGTACTTC
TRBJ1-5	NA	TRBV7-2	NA	CASSLLDQPQHF	TGTGCCAGCAGCTTGCTAGATCAGCCCCAGCATTTT
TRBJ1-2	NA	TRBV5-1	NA	CASSSPPVFGYTF	TGCGCCAGCAGCTCCCCTCCAGTTTTCGGCTACACCTTC
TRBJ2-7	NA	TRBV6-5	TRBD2	CASSYGTSGIYEQYF	TGTGCCAGCAGTTACGGGACTAGCGGGATCTACGAGCAGTACTTC
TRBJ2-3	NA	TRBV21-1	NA	CASSNTLQSTDTQYF	TGTGCCAGCAGCAACACCCTTCAGAGCACAGATACGCAGTATTTT
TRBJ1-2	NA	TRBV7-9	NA	CASTPPAQISYGYTF	TGTGCCAGCACACCCCCGGCACAGATCTCCTATGGCTACACCTTC
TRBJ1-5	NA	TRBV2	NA	CASRADSQRGNQPQHF	TGTGCCAGCAGGGCGGACAGCCAAAGGGGCAATCAGCCCCAGCATTTT
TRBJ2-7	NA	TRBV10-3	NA	CAISDEQGLYEQYF	TGTGCCATCAGTGATGAACAGGGTCTCTACGAGCAGTACTTC
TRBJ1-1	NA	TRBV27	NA	CASSLGGPTAGAFF	TGTGCCAGCAGCCTGGGAGGACCCACGGCGGGAGCTTTCTTT
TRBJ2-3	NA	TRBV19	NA	CASNMLATDTQYF	TGTGCCAGTAATATGCTAGCAACAGATACGCAGTATTTT
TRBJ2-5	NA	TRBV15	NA	CATSRWGAGQETQYF	TGTGCCACCAGCAGGTGGGGTGCGGGCCAAGAGACCCAGTACTTC
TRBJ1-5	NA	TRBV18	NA	CASSPRGGAPNQPQHF	TGTGCCAGCTCACCACGCGGGGGGGCTCCCAATCAGCCCCAGCATTTT
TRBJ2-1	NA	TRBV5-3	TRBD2	CARSIGTSGSYNEQFF	TGTGCCAGAAGCATAGGGACTAGCGGATCCTACAATGAGCAGTTCTTC
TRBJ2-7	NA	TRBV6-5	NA	CASRQLDRTYEQYF	TGTGCCAGCAGACAACTTGACAGGACCTACGAGCAGTACTTC
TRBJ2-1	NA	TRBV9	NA	CASSVGTYGYNEQFF	TGTGCCAGCAGCGTAGGGACTTATGGGTACAATGAGCAGTTCTTC
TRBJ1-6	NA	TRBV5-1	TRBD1	CASTNDRQGNSPLHF	TGCGCCAGCACTAACGACAGACAGGGGAATTCACCCCTCCACTTT
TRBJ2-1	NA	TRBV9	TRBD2	CASSSGGTSGINEQFF	TGTGCCAGCAGCTCCGGGGGGACTAGCGGAATCAATGAGCAGTTCTTC
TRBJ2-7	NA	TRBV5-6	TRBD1	CASSGQEAYEQYF	TGTGCCAGCAGCGGACAGGAAGCCTACGAGCAGTACTTC
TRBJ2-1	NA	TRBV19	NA	CASSPPQGKRGFYNEQFF	TGTGCCAGTAGTCCCCCACAGGGGAAACGGGGGTTTTACAATGAGCAGTTCTTC
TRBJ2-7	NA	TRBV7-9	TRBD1	CASSRDRGNEQYF	TGTGCCAGCAGTCGGGACAGGGGGAACGAGCAGTACTTC
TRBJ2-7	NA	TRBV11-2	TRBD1	CASSLTTGGWNEQYF	TGTGCCAGCAGCTTAACAACAGGGGGCTGGAACGAGCAGTACTTC
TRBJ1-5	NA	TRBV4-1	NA	CASSQDGGQGRRQPQHF	TGCGCCAGCAGCCAAGACGGGGGGCAGGGACGTCGTCAGCCCCAGCATTTT
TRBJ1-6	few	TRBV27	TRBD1	CASSSRDRGRSPLHF	TGTGCCAGCAGTTCACGGGACAGGGGGCGGTCACCCCTCCACTTT
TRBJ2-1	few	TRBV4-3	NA	CASSQQGKQVHNEQFF	TGCGCCAGCAGCCAACAGGGGAAGCAGGTCCACAATGAGCAGTTCTTC
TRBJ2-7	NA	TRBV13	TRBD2	CASSQWTSGGASDEQYF	TGTGCCAGCAGCCAATGGACTAGCGGGGGGGCCTCGGACGAGCAGTACTTC
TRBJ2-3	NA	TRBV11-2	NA	CASSSRVSDTQYF	TGTGCCAGCAGCTCGCGGGTCTCAGATACGCAGTATTTT